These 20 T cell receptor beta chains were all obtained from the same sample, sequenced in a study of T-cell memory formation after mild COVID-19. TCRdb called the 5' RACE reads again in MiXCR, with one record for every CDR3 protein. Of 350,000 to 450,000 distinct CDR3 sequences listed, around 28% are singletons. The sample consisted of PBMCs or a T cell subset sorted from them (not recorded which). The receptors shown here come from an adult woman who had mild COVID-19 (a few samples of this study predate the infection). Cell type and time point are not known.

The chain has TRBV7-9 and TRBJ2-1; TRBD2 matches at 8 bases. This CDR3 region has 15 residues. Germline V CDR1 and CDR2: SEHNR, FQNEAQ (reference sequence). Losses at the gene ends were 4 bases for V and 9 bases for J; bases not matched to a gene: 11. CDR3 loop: CASSSGRAGVGEQFF. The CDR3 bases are TGTGCCAGCAGCTCCGGACGAGCGGGAGTTGGTGAGCAGTTCTTC.

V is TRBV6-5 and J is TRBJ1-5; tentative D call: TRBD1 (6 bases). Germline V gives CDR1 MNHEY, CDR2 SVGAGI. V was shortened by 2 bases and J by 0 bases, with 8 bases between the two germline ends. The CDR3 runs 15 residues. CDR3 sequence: CASSYAQGSNQPQHF. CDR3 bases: TGTGCCAGCAGTTACGCACAGGGTAGCAATCAGCCCCAGCATTTT.

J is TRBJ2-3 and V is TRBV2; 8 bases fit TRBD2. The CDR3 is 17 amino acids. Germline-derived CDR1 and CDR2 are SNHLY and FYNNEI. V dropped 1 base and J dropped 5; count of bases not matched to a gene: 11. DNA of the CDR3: TGTGCCAGCAGTGAAGAGGGAGCGGGGGACCCACTAGATACGCAGTATTTT. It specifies CASSEEGAGDPLDTQYF.

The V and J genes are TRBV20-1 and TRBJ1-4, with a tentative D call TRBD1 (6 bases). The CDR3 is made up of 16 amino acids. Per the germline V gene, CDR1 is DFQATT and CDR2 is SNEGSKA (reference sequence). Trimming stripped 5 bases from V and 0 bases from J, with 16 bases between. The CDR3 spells CSASWGGGSTNEKLFF. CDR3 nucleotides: TGCAGTGCTTCCTGGGGGGGCGGGTCAACTAATGAAAAACTGTTTTTT.

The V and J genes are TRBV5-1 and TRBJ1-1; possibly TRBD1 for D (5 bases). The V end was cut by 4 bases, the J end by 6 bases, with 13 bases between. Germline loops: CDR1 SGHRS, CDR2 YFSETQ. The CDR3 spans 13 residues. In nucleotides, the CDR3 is TGCGCCAGCAGCCAAGGACAAGGCTCTGAAGCTTTCTTT. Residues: CASSQGQGSEAFF. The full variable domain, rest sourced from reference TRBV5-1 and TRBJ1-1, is KAGVTQTPRYLIKTRGQQVTLSCSPISGHRSVSWYQQTPGQGLQFLFEYFSETQRNKGNFPGRFSGRQFSNSRSEMNVSTLELGDSALYLCASSQGQGSEAFFGQGTRLTVV.

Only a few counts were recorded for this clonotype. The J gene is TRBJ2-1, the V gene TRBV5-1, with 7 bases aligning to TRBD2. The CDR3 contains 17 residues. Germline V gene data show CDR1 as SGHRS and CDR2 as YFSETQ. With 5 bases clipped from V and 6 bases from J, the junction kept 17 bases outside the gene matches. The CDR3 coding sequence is TGCGCCAGCAGGTCCCCCGTAGCGGGCCCGAATCTCAATGAGCAGTTCTTC. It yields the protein CASRSPVAGPNLNEQFF. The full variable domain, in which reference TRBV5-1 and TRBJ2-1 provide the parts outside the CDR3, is KAGVTQTPRYLIKTRGQQVTLSCSPISGHRSVSWYQQTPGQGLQFLFEYFSETQRNKGNFPGRFSGRQFSNSRSEMNVSTLELGDSALYLCASRSPVAGPNLNEQFFGPGTRLTVL.

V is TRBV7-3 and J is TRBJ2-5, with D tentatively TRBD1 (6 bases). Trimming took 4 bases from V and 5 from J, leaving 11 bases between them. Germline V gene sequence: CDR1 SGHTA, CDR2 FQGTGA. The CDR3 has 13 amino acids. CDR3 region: CASSSLRGETQYF. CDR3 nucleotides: TGTGCCAGCAGCTCCTTGAGGGGGGAGACCCAGTACTTC.

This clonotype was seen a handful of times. As DNA, the CDR3 is TGTGCCAGCAGTTTAGGGACAGCTTATACCCTCCACTTT. It translates to CASSLGTAYTLHF. This chain joins TRBV12-3 or TRBV12-4 and TRBJ1-6; D is possibly TRBD1 (6 bases). The ends were cut back, 1 base at V and 14 bases at J, with 12 bases in the middle. CDR3 length: 13 residues.

CDR3 nucleotide sequence: TGTGCCAGCAGCCCTGGAGGGACGGCTAGCTCCTACAATGAGCAGTTCTTC. It translates to CASSPGGTASSYNEQFF. The chain has TRBV6-2 or TRBV6-3 and TRBJ2-1; D possibly corresponds to TRBD2 (6 bases). The CDR3 extends over 17 amino acids. V was cut by 6 bases and J by 0 bases, with 18 bases left in between. CDR1 is MNHEY, CDR2 SVGEGT, per germline.

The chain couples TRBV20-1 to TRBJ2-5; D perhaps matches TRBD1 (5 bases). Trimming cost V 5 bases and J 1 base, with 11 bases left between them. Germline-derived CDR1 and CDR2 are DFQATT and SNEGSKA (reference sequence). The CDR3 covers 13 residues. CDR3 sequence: CSASRVGQETQYF. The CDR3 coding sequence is TGCAGTGCTTCCAGGGTCGGCCAAGAGACCCAGTACTTC.

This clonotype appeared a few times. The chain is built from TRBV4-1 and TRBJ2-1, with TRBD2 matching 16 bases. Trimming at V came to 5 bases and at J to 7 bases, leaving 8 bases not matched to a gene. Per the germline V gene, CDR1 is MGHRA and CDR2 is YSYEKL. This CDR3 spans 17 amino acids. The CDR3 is CASSALGLAGGENEQFF. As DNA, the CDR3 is TGCGCCAGCAGCGCGCTGGGACTAGCGGGGGGGGAAAATGAGCAGTTCTTC.

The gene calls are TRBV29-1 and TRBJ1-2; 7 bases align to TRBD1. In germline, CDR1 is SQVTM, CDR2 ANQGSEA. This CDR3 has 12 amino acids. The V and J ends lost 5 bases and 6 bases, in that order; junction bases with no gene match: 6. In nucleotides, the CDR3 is TGCAGCGTTACAGGGGTTCGGGATGGCTACACCTTC. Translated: CSVTGVRDGYTF.

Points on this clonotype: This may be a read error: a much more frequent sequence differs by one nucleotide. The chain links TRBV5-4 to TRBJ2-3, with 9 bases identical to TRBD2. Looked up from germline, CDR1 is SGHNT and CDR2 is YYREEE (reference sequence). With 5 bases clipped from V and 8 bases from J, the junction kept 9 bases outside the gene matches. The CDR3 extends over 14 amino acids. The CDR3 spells CASRQRGRAATQYF. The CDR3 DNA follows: TGTGCCAGCAGACAACGCGGGAGGGCCGCTACGCAGTATTTT.

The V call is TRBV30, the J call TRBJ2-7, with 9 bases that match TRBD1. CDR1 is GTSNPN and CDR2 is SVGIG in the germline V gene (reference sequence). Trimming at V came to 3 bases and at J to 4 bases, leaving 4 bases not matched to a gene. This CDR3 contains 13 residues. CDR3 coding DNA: TGTGCCTGGAGGACAGGGGGAACGTACGAGCAGTACTTC. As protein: CAWRTGGTYEQYF.

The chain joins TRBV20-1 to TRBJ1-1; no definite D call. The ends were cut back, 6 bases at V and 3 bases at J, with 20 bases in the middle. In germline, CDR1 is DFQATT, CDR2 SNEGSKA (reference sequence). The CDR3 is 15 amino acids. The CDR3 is CSAGRSGRPDTEAFF. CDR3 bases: TGCAGTGCGGGCCGAAGCGGCAGGCCTGACACTGAAGCTTTCTTT.

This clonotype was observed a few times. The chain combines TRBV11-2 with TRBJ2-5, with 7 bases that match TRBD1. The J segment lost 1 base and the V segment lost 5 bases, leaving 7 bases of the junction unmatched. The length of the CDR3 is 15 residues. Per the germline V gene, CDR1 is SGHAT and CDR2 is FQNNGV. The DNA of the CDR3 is TGTGCCAGCAGCCCCCGGGGACAGAGCCAAGAGACCCAGTACTTC. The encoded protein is CASSPRGQSQETQYF.

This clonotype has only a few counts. The CDR3 DNA follows: TGTGCCAGCAGCGTAGGTGGGACTAGCGGGGGGCCCCAAAATGAGCAGTTCTTC. Its protein product is CASSVGGTSGGPQNEQFF. V usage is TRBV9 and J usage is TRBJ2-1; TRBD2 agrees at 15 bases. From germline, CDR1 is SGDLS and CDR2 YYNGEE. This CDR3 has 18 amino acids. V was pared by 0 bases and J by 7 bases, with 8 bases of the junction left unmatched.

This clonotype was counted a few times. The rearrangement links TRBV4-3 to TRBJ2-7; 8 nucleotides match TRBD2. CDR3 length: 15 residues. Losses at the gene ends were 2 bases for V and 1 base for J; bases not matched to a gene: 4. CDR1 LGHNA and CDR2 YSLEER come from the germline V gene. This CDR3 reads CASSQREGQSYEQYF. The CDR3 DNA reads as TGCGCCAGCAGCCAACGGGAGGGCCAGTCCTACGAGCAGTACTTC.

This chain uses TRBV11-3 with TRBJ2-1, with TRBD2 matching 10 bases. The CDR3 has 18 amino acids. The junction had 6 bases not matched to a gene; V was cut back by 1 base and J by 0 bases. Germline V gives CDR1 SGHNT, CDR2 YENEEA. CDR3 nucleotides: TGTGCCAGCAGCTTAGTCGATAGCGGGAGGTACTCCTACAATGAGCAGTTCTTC. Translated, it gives CASSLVDSGRYSYNEQFF. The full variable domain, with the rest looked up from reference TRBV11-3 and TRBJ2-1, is EAGVVQSPRYKIIEKKQPVAFWCNPISGHNTLYWYLQNLGQGPELLIRYENEEAVDDSQLPKDRFSAERLKGVDSTLKIQPAELGDSAVYLCASSLVDSGRYSYNEQFFGPGTRLTVL.

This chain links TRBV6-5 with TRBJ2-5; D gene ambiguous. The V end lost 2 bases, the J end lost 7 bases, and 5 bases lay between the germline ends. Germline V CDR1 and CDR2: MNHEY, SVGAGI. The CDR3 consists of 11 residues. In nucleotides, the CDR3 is TGTGCCAGCAGTTACGGCGGGACCCAGTACTTC. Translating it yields CASSYGGTQYF.